These 13 T cell receptor beta chains originate from one sample sequenced in a study of CD8 T cells in ankylosing spondylitis. Whole-study findings and limits: Within ankylosing spondylitis blood, a TCR beta motif made up of roughly eight highly homologous variants appeared to be characteristic.

What these receptors recognize is not known. Each CDR3 protein gets one entry after TCRdb re-called the 5' RACE reads with MiXCR. The top ten clones hold about 1% of a sample with hundreds of thousands of distinct CDR3 sequences, roughly a quarter of them seen once. The source material was blood, either unsorted or a sorted T cell fraction (not recorded which). The receptors here all came from a male donor with ankylosing spondylitis.

The V gene is TRBV10-3, the J gene TRBJ2-3; the match to TRBD2 covers 11 bases. Trimming cost V 2 bases and J 5 bases; bases outside gene matches: 0. Germline CDR1 ENHRY, CDR2 SYGVKD. This CDR3 comprises 14 residues. CDR3 coding DNA: TGTGCCATCAGTGAGGGACTAGCGGGAGATACGCAGTATTTT. It specifies CAISEGLAGDTQYF.

There are a few counts of this clonotype. CDR3: CASSLAAATSGQPQHF. In DNA form, the CDR3 reads TGTGCCAGCAGCTTAGCGGCGGCGACCTCTGGGCAGCCCCAGCATTTT. The chain recombines TRBV7-2 with TRBJ1-5; D gene unclear. V dropped 0 bases and J dropped 7 bases, with 16 bases sitting between them. This CDR3 comprises 16 residues. Germline lookup yields CDR1 SGHTA and CDR2 FQGNSA.

This clonotype was observed a handful of times. V usage is TRBV12-3 or TRBV12-4 and J usage is TRBJ2-5, with D perhaps given as TRBD1 or TRBD2 (5 bases each). Trimming left V 4 bases short and J 5 bases short, with 11 bases between. The CDR3 runs to 13 residues. CDR3 protein: CASSSRDRETQYF. For the CDR3, the DNA is TGTGCCAGCAGTTCCCGGGACCGGGAGACCCAGTACTTC.

The chain is built from TRBV5-6 and TRBJ2-2, with D unclear. The CDR3 runs 12 residues. V lost 1 base and J 8 bases, leaving 6 bases between the germline ends. Germline-derived CDR1 and CDR2 are SGHDT and YYEEEE. The CDR3 reads CASSLWLGELFF. As DNA, the CDR3 is TGTGCCAGCAGCTTGTGGCTGGGGGAGCTGTTTTTT. The whole variable domain, filled in from reference TRBV5-6 and TRBJ2-2, reads DAGVTQSPTHLIKTRGQQVTLRCSPKSGHDTVSWYQQALGQGPQFIFQYYEEEERQRGNFPDRFSGHQFPNYSSELNVNALLLGDSALYLCASSLWLGELFFGEGSRLTVL.

This clonotype showed up just a few times. The CDR3, as DNA: TGCAGTGCCCTGCGGGACGGTTATGAGCAGTTCTTC. It yields the protein CSALRDGYEQFF. The chain has TRBV20-1 and TRBJ2-1, with a weak D call TRBD2 (6 bases). Trimming pared 6 bases from V and 8 bases from J, leaving 14 bases between. The CDR3 totals 12 residues. CDR1 DFQATT and CDR2 SNEGSKA come from the germline V gene (reference sequence).

The chain couples TRBV3-1 to TRBJ2-1; TRBD1 aligns across 12 bases. CDR3 length equals 18 residues. Trimming cost V 0 bases and J 4 bases; bases outside gene matches: 7. Germline CDR1 is LGHDT and CDR2 is YNNKEL (reference sequence). As DNA, the CDR3 is TGTGCCAGCAGCCAAGACTCCGGGACAGGGGGCAAGTACAATGAGCAGTTCTTC. This sequence encodes CASSQDSGTGGKYNEQFF.

The J gene is TRBJ1-1, the V gene TRBV11-2, with D perhaps TRBD1 (5 bases). The length of the CDR3 is 14 residues. Germline V gives CDR1 SGHAT, CDR2 FQNNGV. Trimming pared 1 base from V and 6 bases from J, leaving 12 bases between. This CDR3 is CASSLGGVGAEAFF. Here the CDR3 DNA reads TGTGCCAGCAGCTTAGGAGGTGTGGGGGCTGAAGCTTTCTTT.

This clonotype appeared a few times. The V call is TRBV7-2, the J call TRBJ1-2; TRBD1 matches 10 bases. The CDR3 extends over 15 amino acids. The trim removed 5 bases at V and 4 bases at J, leaving 7 bases unmatched. The germline V gene has CDR1 SGHTA and CDR2 FQGNSA. The CDR3 bases are TGTGCCAGCAGCGGCCGACAGGGGGCGGGCTATGGCTACACCTTC. Encoded protein: CASSGRQGAGYGYTF.

This chain links TRBV2 with TRBJ2-5; D not resolved. Deletions cut 6 bases from V and 7 bases from J, with 18 bases between. The CDR3 runs to 14 residues. The germline CDR1 and CDR2 sequences are SNHLY and FYNNEI. The CDR3 sequence: CASRAKGYDGTQYF. The CDR3 region has the DNA TGTGCCAGCAGGGCAAAGGGATATGACGGGACCCAGTACTTC.

This clonotype was found a few times. V is TRBV20-1 and J is TRBJ1-2; weak D call: TRBD1 (6 bases). Germline-derived CDR1 and CDR2 are DFQATT and SNEGSKA (reference sequence). The CDR3 has 13 residues. Between the trimmed V and J ends, which lost 2 bases and 2 bases, there was a span of 9 bases. CDR3 in DNA: TGCAGTGCTAGACGGACAGAGAACTATGGCTACACCTTC. Translating gives CSARRTENYGYTF.

This clonotype was observed many times. The gene calls are TRBV2 and TRBJ2-2; 9 bases map to TRBD1. The V and J ends lost 6 bases and 5 bases, in that order; junction bases with no gene match: 4. The V gene's germline CDR1 is SNHLY and CDR2 FYNNEI. This CDR3 region has 14 residues. The CDR3 loop is CASSPGTGTGELFF. In nucleotides, the CDR3 is TGTGCCAGCAGCCCCGGGACAGGGACCGGGGAGCTGTTTTTT.

The chain has TRBV3-1 and TRBJ1-1; D unresolved. V was shortened by 1 base and J by 1 base, with 10 bases between the two germline ends. CDR3 size: 15 residues. Germline CDR1 is LGHDT and CDR2 is YNNKEL (reference sequence). CDR3 bases: TGTGCCAGCAGCCAAGGACGACGGGAGAACACTGAAGCTTTCTTT. Its translation is CASSQGRRENTEAFF.

This chain connects TRBV12-3 or TRBV12-4 to TRBJ2-5, with D uncertain. V was trimmed by 6 bases and J by 0 bases, leaving 5 bases between them. The CDR3 runs 12 residues. The CDR3 sequence is CASRTHQETQYF. The CDR3 DNA is TGTGCCAGCAGGACCCACCAAGAGACCCAGTACTTC.